These 5 T cell receptor beta chains were all obtained from the same sample, sequenced in a study of vaccination effects on CD4 cells after COVID-19. Sequencing was preceded by expansion of antigen-specific CD4+ T cells with viral peptide pools in the ViraFEST assay. Isolation of CD4+ T cells took place after about 10 days of culture. Assay used: immunoSEQ multiplex PCR; TCRdb lists only in-frame clones, some missing. The sample consists of tens of thousands of clones, roughly 63% of them appearing once. Their specific antigens are unknown. The sequencing here drew on CD4+ T cells from PBMCs cultured with HCoV-229E spike peptides, taken before COVID-19 vaccination. The receptors shown here come from a human donor who received a COVID-19 vaccine.

The gene calls are TRBV29-1 and TRBJ2-7; 12 nucleotides line up with TRBD1. This CDR3 spans 21 amino acids. Unmatched junction bases numbered 27, after V lost 4 bases and J lost 5 bases. Germline CDR1 is SQVTM and CDR2 is ANQGSEA. CDR3 residues: CSVGQAPFGTGGVEWRDEQYF. The CDR3 bases are TGCAGCGTTGGTCAGGCTCCGTTTGGGACAGGGGGCGTAGAATGGAGGGACGAGCAGTACTTC.

This rearrangement joins TRBV11-2 to TRBJ1-2; 7 bases are shared with TRBD1. The CDR3 contains 15 residues. After removal of 1 base from V and 0 bases from J, the junction contained 2 bases not matched to a gene. Germline CDR1 reads SGHAT; CDR2 reads FQNNGV. The CDR3 bases are TGTGCCAGCAGCTTAGGGACAGGAACTAACTATGGCTACACCTTC. Translating it yields CASSLGTGTNYGYTF.

The J gene is TRBJ2-6, the V gene TRBV5-1; no clear D. The CDR3 is 16 amino acids. From germline, CDR1 is SGHRS and CDR2 YFSETQ. Trimming left V 0 bases short and J 0 bases short, with 7 bases between. The DNA for the CDR3 is TGCGCCAGCAGCTTGGCCAAAAGCTCTGGGGCCAACGTCCTGACTTTC. Translated, it gives CASSLAKSSGANVLTF.

The rearrangement uses TRBV6-1 and TRBJ1-2; unclear D gene. V gave up 2 bases and J gave up 6 bases, with 19 bases separating them. Germline CDR1 and CDR2: MNHNS and SASEGT. This CDR3 spans 16 amino acids. The CDR3 loop is CASSEMQAKVGHGYTF. The CDR3 DNA is TGTGCCAGCAGTGAAATGCAGGCCAAGGTGGGTCATGGCTACACCTTC.

The rearrangement uses TRBV5-5 and TRBJ2-3; D assignment may be TRBD1 or TRBD2 (5 bases each). Per the germline V gene, CDR1 is SGHKS and CDR2 is YYEKEE (reference sequence). V was trimmed by 7 bases and J by 0 bases, leaving 9 bases between them. The length of the CDR3 is 13 residues. Here the CDR3 DNA reads TGTGCCAGCCGGGACGGAAGCACAGATACGCAGTATTTT. This sequence encodes CASRDGSTDTQYF. The full variable domain, in which reference TRBV5-5 and TRBJ2-3 provide the parts outside the CDR3, is DAGVTQSPTHLIKTRGQQVTLRCSPISGHKSVSWYQQVLGQGPQFIFQYYEKEERGRGNFPDRFSARQFPNYSSELNVNALLLGDSALYLCASRDGSTDTQYFGPGTRLTVL.